There are many counts of the clone carrying this T cell receptor beta chain. Its cognate antigen is unknown. The time point denotes: newly diagnosed GD, antithyroid drugs for less than 3 months. There was RNA extracted from PBMCs, and the TCR library was made from it. Patients hailed from an endocrinology department in Xi'an, China. This sample stems from a study of regulatory T cells in long-lasting Graves disease. The wider study: Graves' patients, diagnosed recently, had received antithyroid drugs under 3 months. Study-wide points: Sample size was small, which may have lowered accuracy. Comparison showed that persistent patients shared more public clonotypes (2,741) than new patients (966).

According to the study, TCR beta libraries were built with iRepertoire HTBI primers and CDR3-region Arm-PCR. Each CDR3 protein gets one entry after TCRdb re-called the multiplex PCR reads with MiXCR. This sample yields some 250,000 distinct CDR3 sequences, of which roughly a fifth are seen a single time; approximately 15% belongs to the top ten. This CDR3 has 14 amino acids. Trimming pared 4 bases from V and 5 bases from J, leaving 14 bases between. Source: peripheral blood mononuclear cells (PBMCs), taken at new diagnosis, from a patient treated with antithyroid drugs. The chain uses TRBV12-3 or TRBV12-4 and TRBJ2-5, with a weak D call TRBD2 (5 bases). This receptor was taken from a female donor with Graves disease. CDR3 coding DNA: TGTGCCAGCAGTTCCCACGGGGAAACGGAGACCCAGTACTTC. Amino acids: CASSSHGETETQYF.